Given below is one T cell receptor beta chain in context. This entry belongs to a study of early T cells in non-severe SARS-CoV-2 infection. Trimming at V came to 2 bases and at J to 6 bases, leaving 10 bases not matched to a gene. This CDR3 comprises 16 residues. Germline V gene lookup returns CDR1 SGDLS and CDR2 YYNGEE. TCRdb reanalysed the 5' RACE reads using MiXCR and keeps one entry per CDR3 protein. The table includes fewer than 95,000 distinct CDR3 sequences, 15% to 20% detected once. The receptor comes from an adult who was a healthcare worker with PCR-confirmed SARS-CoV-2 infection or an uninfected control (not recorded which). The specimen comprised whole blood, sampled at baseline. The gene calls are TRBV9 and TRBJ2-1, with TRBD2 matching 8 bases. This CDR3 is CASSVGLERVGNEQFF. CDR3 DNA: TGTGCCAGCAGCGTGGGACTAGAAAGAGTGGGCAATGAGCAGTTCTTC. The variable domain in full, with the rest retrieved from reference TRBV9 and TRBJ2-1, is DSGVTQTPKHLITATGQRVTLRCSPRSGDLSVYWYQQSLDQGLQFLIQYYNGEERAKGNILERFSAQQFPDLHSELNLSSLELGDSALYFCASSVGLERVGNEQFFGPGTRLTVL.